The entry that follows covers one TCR beta chain sequence. This clone has just one count. Its antigen is unknown. Nothing much larger sits one base from this clone, and base qualities are not available. This sample was taken from a study of T cell responses to AZD1222 COVID-19 vaccine (dated by TCRdb to the early 2020s). Background for the entire study: TCR sequencing covered 233 trial participants: nearly 210 given two doses of AZD1222 and approximately 26 given two doses of MenACWY control vaccine. Trial participants were enrolled into age subgroups of 18-55, 56-69 and 70-plus years, which contained around 150, 28 and 57 TCR-sequenced participants, respectively.

The sample's time point label, decoded: about 28 days (+/-7) after the second vaccine dose. AZD1222 recipients with second doses at about 4 weeks or about 12 weeks were pooled, because spike-specific TCR depth and breadth did not differ between schedules. Vaccinee samples were obtained from the UK trials COV001 and COV002, which included a single-blind randomized controlled phase 2/3 trial of AZD1222 (ChAdOx1 nCoV-19) in healthy adults. For TCRbeta chain sequencing, PBMC samples from trial participants were taken at day 0 and at day 28 after the second dose. The CDR3 runs 13 residues from the cysteine to the phenylalanine. Only the CDR3 DNA stays, 39 bases, in frame from base 1. CDR1 is given as MDHEN and CDR2 as SYDVKM, both from the germline V gene. Deletion took 3 bases off V and 9 bases off J, with a span of 12 bases between the germline ends. Paper-wide results and their limitations: Vaccine-associated CD4 TCRs spanned the whole spike protein, with dominant responses in regions 160-218 and 743-854. A significant rise in spike-specific TCR breadth and depth was observed after two AZD1222 doses relative to day 0 and relative to MenACWY recipients. The 56-69-year group was small, and its depth increase did not reach significance, likely because of low power. Participants were mostly white British, with more females than males. The authors suggested clonal diversity may have been underestimated. Only a handful of AZD1222 recipients were SARS-CoV-2 seropositive at baseline, limiting conclusions about previously exposed vaccinees. Epitopes outside the regions mutated in the B.1.351 and B.1.1.7 variants were reportedly recognized by nearly half of the unique spike-specific TCRs. Because no samples from the day 14 peak response were available, repertoires could be characterized only after the peak T cell response.

The CDR3 regions of human TCRbeta chains were analyzed by immunosequencing. Regarding the original processing steps: TCRs in the repertoires were compared against a reference library of SARS-CoV-2-specific TCRs that had been generated with the MIRA antigen-specificity platform. Breadth was defined as the fraction of unique TCRs that were SARS-CoV-2-associated, and depth was defined as the fraction of total T cells that were SARS-CoV-2-associated. Using the MIRA data, each spike-specific TCR was assigned both to the spike region to which the TCR was reactive and to a CD4 or CD8 class. Log10-transformed breadth and depth values were compared by one-way ANOVA with Sidak's multiple comparisons tests. The clones in this table, taken by TCRdb from immuneACCESS, are in-frame only. Not every clone is retained; where verified, under half of the shortfall comes from an unresolved V gene, and the cause of the rest is unknown. V and J calls and clone size come straight from that table; D and trimming were deduced from the DNA. The sample table records approximately 200,000 clones; approximately 89% of these occur just once. The ten largest clones add up to 3.4% of the sample.

This chain is built from TRBV28 and TRBJ2-1; TRBD2 could be the D gene, as 7 bases match. This specimen was peripheral blood, taken 28 days after the second AZD1222 dose. The receptor comes from an adult who received the AZD1222 COVID-19 vaccine. The DNA sequence reads TGTGCCAGCAGTTTTAACGGGGGGCTTGAGCAGTTCTTC. It encodes CASSFNGGLEQFF.